The rows below give T cell receptor beta chains drawn from one sample of a study of identical twins. A single record per CDR3 protein comes from TCRdb applying MiXCR to the 5' RACE reads. The profile shows about 430,000 distinct CDR3 sequences, roughly 18% of them singletons. The sample taken for sequencing was naive T cells sorted from blood. The receptor set was obtained from a man in his fifties in good health. The CDR3 runs from the conserved cysteine through the conserved F or W. D genes are given only for firm matches. The size field is filled for only some rows; it gives once, few, many or a size class.

>TRBV27|many|-|TRBJ1-2
TGTGCCAGCAGCCCACTGGGGGCGCCGGATGGCTACACCTTC
CASSPLGAPDGYTF
>TRBV28|few|-|TRBJ2-7
TGTGCCAGCAGTTCCCAACCGACGGGGGAGCAGTACTTC
CASSSQPTGEQYF
>TRBV9|many|TRBD1|TRBJ2-7
TGTGCCAGCAGCGTAGAGGATAGTGGGGACAGGGGAAAGATCGAGCAGTACTTC
CASSVEDSGDRGKIEQYF
>TRBV7-6|few|-|TRBJ2-2
TGTGCCAGCAGCTTCGGAGACCGGGACTTTCAACGGAACACCGGGGAGCTGTTTTTT
CASSFGDRDFQRNTGELFF
>TRBV7-8|many|TRBD1|TRBJ1-6
TGTGCCAGCAGCGTCGAGGGACAGGCCAATTCACCCCTCCACTTT
CASSVEGQANSPLHF
>TRBV5-1|many|TRBD1|TRBJ2-2
TGTGCCAGCAGCTTGGGACAGGGGGGCACCGGGGAGCTGTTTTTT
CASSLGQGGTGELFF
>TRBV6-6|few|-|TRBJ1-1
TGTGCCAGCGCAGAGAACACTGAAGCTTTCTTT
CASAENTEAFF
>TRBV7-2|few|-|TRBJ2-7
TGTGCCAGCAGCTCGCTTAGTTCTGGGGGTGTCTACGAGCAGTACTTC
CASSSLSSGGVYEQYF
>TRBV10-3|many|-|TRBJ2-7
TGTGCCATCAGCCTCGGCCGGGAAGGAACCTACGAGCAGTACTTC
CAISLGREGTYEQYF
>TRBV7-2|few|-|TRBJ2-3
TGTGCCAGCAGCTTAGGAGTTGGGAGACCCACAGATACGCAGTATTTT
CASSLGVGRPTDTQYF
>TRBV20-1|many|-|TRBJ1-2
TGCAGTGCTAGAGAGTTGGGCGGAGCGGGCTATGGCTACACCTTC
CSARELGGAGYGYTF
>TRBV20-1|-|-|TRBJ2-7
TGCAGTGCCGGACCTTTACAGGGGGGGTACGAGCAGTACTTC
CSAGPLQGGYEQYF
>TRBV6-2/TRBV6-3|many|-|TRBJ2-3
TGTGCCAGCAGTTACTCGGGCGTAAGCACAGATACGCAGTATTTT
CASSYSGVSTDTQYF
>TRBV4-2|many|-|TRBJ2-1
TGTGCCAGCAGCCAAGAGTATGACAGGTCCCCTCTGGGTGAGCAGTTCTTC
CASSQEYDRSPLGEQFF
>TRBV20-1|few|TRBD1|TRBJ2-4
TGCAGTGCCCCTGGGACAGAGGGGAACATTCAGTACTTC
CSAPGTEGNIQYF
>TRBV20-1|many|TRBD1|TRBJ2-3
TGCAGTGCTAGAGCAGGGACAGGCTCCAGGAGCACAGATACGCAGTATTTT
CSARAGTGSRSTDTQYF
>TRBV20-1|-|TRBD2|TRBJ2-7
TGCAGTGCCGGGACTAGCGGACCCTACGAGCAGTACTTC
CSAGTSGPYEQYF
>TRBV7-2|many|-|TRBJ1-2
TGTGCCAGCAGCTTAGCGGAGACAGCCTATGGCTACACCTTC
CASSLAETAYGYTF
>TRBV4-2|many|TRBD1|TRBJ1-4
TGTGCCAGCAGCCAAGAACAGGGGGATGAAAAACTGTTTTTT
CASSQEQGDEKLFF
>TRBV2|few|-|TRBJ2-3
TGTGCCAGCAGCTTCTCACGGGGAGATACGCAGTATTTT
CASSFSRGDTQYF
>TRBV4-2|few|-|TRBJ2-3
TGTGCCAGCAGCCAAGAAGGATCAACTCGCGCAGATACGCAGTATTTT
CASSQEGSTRADTQYF
>TRBV27|many|-|TRBJ2-5
TGTGCCAGCAGTTTATATCCCCAGCAGGGCCAGGAGGAGACCCAGTACTTC
CASSLYPQQGQEETQYF
>TRBV6-1|few|-|TRBJ2-1
TGTGCCAGCAGTGGCGGGCCGGCAGTACCGAAAGTAAGGGCTTACAATGAGCAGTTCTTC
CASSGGPAVPKVRAYNEQFF
>TRBV11-2|-|-|TRBJ2-7
TGTGCCAGCAGCCCATACAGGGCCAACTACGAGCAGTACTTC
CASSPYRANYEQYF
>TRBV11-1|few|-|TRBJ2-7
TGTGCCAGCAGCCCCCGGGACAAAGTCTCCTACGAGCAGTACTTC
CASSPRDKVSYEQYF
>TRBV27|-|TRBD2|TRBJ2-7
TGTGCCAGCGGGATAGCGGGGTTCTACGAGCAGTACTTC
CASGIAGFYEQYF
>TRBV6-5|many|-|TRBJ1-6
TGTGCCAGCAGTTACTCGGGACTTTCCTCCTATAATTCACCCCTCCACTTT
CASSYSGLSSYNSPLHF
>TRBV7-9|many|TRBD1|TRBJ2-1
TGTGCCAGTCTAGGCCCCAGGGGGTTGAATGAGCAGTTCTTC
CASLGPRGLNEQFF
>TRBV7-9|many|-|TRBJ2-2
TGTGCCAGCAGCTCACAAGGGGAGACCGGGGAGCTGTTTTTT
CASSSQGETGELFF
>TRBV6-5|few|-|TRBJ2-2
TGTGCCAGCAGTTACTCCCATTCCACAGGCGGGGAGCTGTTTTTT
CASSYSHSTGGELFF
>TRBV19|-|TRBD1|TRBJ2-2
TGTGCCAGTAACGAAAACCGGGACAGGGTGACCGGGGAGCTGTTTTTT
CASNENRDRVTGELFF
>TRBV6-2/TRBV6-3|few|-|TRBJ1-5
TGTGCCAGCAGTTGGGCGGTGGCGAATCAGCCCCAGCATTTT
CASSWAVANQPQHF
>TRBV20-1|-|TRBD2|TRBJ2-3
TGCAGTGCTGGCCCCGGGAGGGCCCACAGCACAGATACGCAGTATTTT
CSAGPGRAHSTDTQYF
>TRBV7-2|many|TRBD1|TRBJ2-6
TGTGCCAGCAGCTTACGGGACAGGGCGTCTGGGGCCAACGTCCTGACTTTC
CASSLRDRASGANVLTF
>TRBV6-1|many|-|TRBJ2-3
TGTGCCAGCACCCCGGGCTCTAGCACAGATACGCAGTATTTT
CASTPGSSTDTQYF
>TRBV3-1|-|TRBD1|TRBJ2-1
TGTGCCAGCAGCCAAGAAGGGCCCAGGGGGAATGAGCAGTTCTTC
CASSQEGPRGNEQFF
>TRBV5-1|-|-|TRBJ2-5
TGCGCCAGCAGCTTGTGGAGCGGGGAGACCCAGTACTTC
CASSLWSGETQYF
>TRBV20-1|-|TRBD2|TRBJ2-3
TGCAGTGCTAGAGTCGGGGGGATCGATACGCAGTATTTT
CSARVGGIDTQYF
>TRBV20-1|-|-|TRBJ1-5
TGCAGTGCTCCCGACAAGTCGTTTGGTCAGCCCCAGCATTTT
CSAPDKSFGQPQHF
>TRBV19|many|-|TRBJ2-2
TGTGCCAGTAGTCCTGGGGTTGCTCCCGGGGAGCTGTTTTTT
CASSPGVAPGELFF
>TRBV20-1|-|-|TRBJ2-7
TGCAGTGTTCGCGGGGCCTCCTACGAGCAGTACTTC
CSVRGASYEQYF
>TRBV12-3/TRBV12-4|few|-|TRBJ2-1
TGTGCCAGCAGCACCGTCGACAATGAGCAGTTCTTC
CASSTVDNEQFF